This entry features one TCR beta chain sequence. Germline lookup yields CDR1 SGHTA and CDR2 FQGNSA. The CDR3 is 16 amino acids. V was shortened by 1 base and J by 2 bases, with 14 bases between the two germline ends. It was with 60 Vbeta and 13 Jbeta primers that the PCR ran. Profiling relied on immunoSEQ multiplex PCR, and the TCRdb table lists in-frame clones only, not all of them. This sample has around 87,000 clones, with 81% found just once. This record comes from a study of cytomegalovirus exposure and HLA in healthy donors. The material sequenced was PBMCs. The chain uses TRBV7-2 and TRBJ1-2; weak D call: TRBD1 (6 bases). The receptor was isolated from a girl aged 2-10 years in good health and CMV-seropositive. In DNA form, the CDR3 reads TGTGCCAGCAGCTTAGAGTACAGGGCGGAGAACTATGGCTACACCTTC. Amino acids: CASSLEYRAENYGYTF.